This T cell receptor beta chain is from a study of PD-1 blockade in mismatch repair-deficient tumors (dated by TCRdb to 2017 to 2019). For the wider study: Between September 2013 and 2016, around 91 consecutive patients with approximately 12 mismatch repair-deficient cancer types, all previously treated and progressing, were enrolled in the trial. Tumor-associated T cell clones in the peripheral blood of patients responding to PD-1 blockade were tracked using deep sequencing of TCR CDR3 regions. Study-level results and caveats: Rapid expansion after pembrolizumab followed by contraction, generally before radiologic responses, was shown by tumor-resident clones, which were often undetectable in blood before treatment.

The library relied on the immunoSEQ multiplex PCR assay. Not all clones reach the TCRdb copy of this immuneACCESS table, which keeps in-frame sequences only. Checked studies attribute under half of the gap to unresolved V genes and leave the rest unexplained. Present in this sample are around 40,000 clones, approximately 88% of which were seen just once. The ten largest clonotypes hold more than 1% of the sample. V loses 0 bases of germline sequence and J loses 2 bases, and the interval between the two ends is 17 bases. The CDR3, cysteine through phenylalanine, is 18 amino acids long. CDR3 DNA is the only sequence kept; it has 54 bases, read in frame from the first base. For CDR1 and CDR2, the germline V gene (reference sequence) lists LNHDA and SQIVND. About this clone itself: The antigen it binds to is not known. It has no much larger one-base neighbor in the sample; base qualities were not kept.

For every enrolled patient, mismatch repair deficiency was confirmed by either polymerase chain reaction or immunohistochemistry. TCR sequencing was carried out for a few patients who responded to pembrolizumab therapy. The phase II trial prospectively tested pembrolizumab PD-1 blockade in advanced mismatch repair-deficient cancers regardless of tissue of origin. Peripheral blood T cell samples were gathered serially, both before PD-1 blockade started and at multiple time points afterward. Blood sampling times were reported as weeks after the first pembrolizumab dose. The sample in question was PBMCs, obtained roughly nine months after starting pembrolizumab. The TCR originated in an adult with mismatch repair-deficient cancer. The chain is assembled from TRBV19 and TRBJ2-1; the D gene is perhaps TRBD2, on 6 matching bases. The DNA sequence is as follows: TGTGCCAGTAGTATAGAGGGGGGACTCAGTAGAGCCTACAATGAGCAGTTCTTC. The resulting protein is CASSIEGGLSRAYNEQFF.